The rows below give T cell receptor beta chains drawn from one sample of a study of cytomegalovirus exposure and HLA in healthy donors. The table came from immunoSEQ multiplex PCR; TCRdb's copy has only in-frame clones and leaves some out. Here the sample spans about 220,000 clones, 85% to 95% being singletons. The sequencing input was PBMCs. All receptors derive from a woman aged 18-30 years in good health and CMV-seronegative. CDR3s include the opening cysteine and the closing phenylalanine or tryptophan. D genes are given only for firm matches. Expanded clones get a size class; other rows say once, few or many, or leave the size out.

j_call	d_call	v_call	clone_size	cdr3_aa	cdr3_nt
TRBJ2-2	-	TRBV19	-	CASSIRGTGELFF	TGTGCCAGTAGTATTCGGGGAACCGGGGAGCTGTTTTTT
TRBJ1-4	TRBD1	TRBV18	-	CASSPPGTGATNEKLFF	TGTGCCAGCTCACCACCGGGGACAGGGGCAACTAATGAAAAACTGTTTTTT
TRBJ1-4	TRBD1	TRBV18	-	CASSPSRGQIEKLFF	TGTGCCAGCTCACCCTCGAGGGGGCAGATCGAAAAACTGTTTTTT
TRBJ2-1	-	TRBV11-2	-	CASSLPWFTPRSSYNEQFF	TGTGCCAGCAGCTTACCTTGGTTTACCCCTAGGAGCTCCTACAATGAGCAGTTCTTC
TRBJ1-1	TRBD1	TRBV18	-	CASSLEYGQGATEAFF	TGTGCCAGCTCACTGGAATATGGACAGGGGGCCACTGAAGCTTTCTTT
TRBJ1-2	-	TRBV7-9	-	CASSLAGQGTNYGYTF	TGTGCCAGCAGCTTAGCCGGCCAGGGGACTAACTATGGCTACACCTTC
TRBJ2-1	TRBD1	TRBV2	-	CASRGDRGDWNEQFF	TGTGCCAGCAGGGGGGACAGGGGTGATTGGAATGAGCAGTTCTTC
TRBJ2-5	-	TRBV11-2	-	CASSEGTRAIETQYF	TGTGCCAGCAGCGAGGGGACACGGGCAATAGAGACCCAGTACTTC
TRBJ2-1	TRBD2	TRBV5-1	once	CASSLVTSGLLNEQFF	TGCGCCAGCAGCTTGGTGACTAGCGGGCTTCTCAATGAGCAGTTCTTC
TRBJ2-3	TRBD2	TRBV6-1	-	CASSDRAGGPFIADTQYF	TGTGCCAGCAGTGATAGGGCGGGAGGGCCTTTTATTGCAGATACGCAGTATTTT
TRBJ2-6	TRBD2	TRBV11-2	-	CASIGVGAGGANVLTF	TGTGCCAGCATAGGAGTTGGAGCGGGAGGGGCCAACGTCCTGACTTTC
TRBJ2-7	TRBD2	TRBV5-4	-	CASSFPGLGSYEQYF	TGTGCCAGCAGCTTCCCGGGACTAGGTTCCTACGAGCAGTACTTC
TRBJ1-1	-	TRBV19	-	CASNQGSVNTEAFF	TGTGCCAGTAATCAGGGTTCGGTGAACACTGAAGCTTTCTTT
TRBJ1-5	-	TRBV6-4	few	CASSGEVDQPQHF	TGTGCCAGCAGTGGAGAGGTCGATCAGCCCCAGCATTTT
TRBJ2-1	-	TRBV21-1	-	CAPGGDPGYNEQFF	TGTGCCCCCGGGGGAGACCCCGGATACAATGAGCAGTTCTTC
TRBJ1-1	-	TRBV2	-	CASRLWRTYLDAEAFF	TGTGCCAGCAGGCTGTGGCGGACTTACCTAGACGCTGAAGCTTTCTTT
TRBJ2-5	-	TRBV2	-	CASSEARGTKTQYF	TGTGCCAGCAGTGAAGCTCGGGGGACGAAGACCCAGTACTTC
TRBJ1-1	TRBD1	TRBV5-4	-	CASSPTGETEAFF	TGTGCCAGCAGCCCGACAGGGGAGACTGAAGCTTTCTTT
TRBJ2-1	-	TRBV5-1	-	CASSLTRNNEQFF	TGCGCCAGCAGCTTGACTAGAAACAATGAGCAGTTCTTC
TRBJ1-5	-	TRBV28	few	CASKLQGLQPQHF	TGTGCCAGCAAGCTACAGGGTCTACAGCCCCAGCATTTT
TRBJ1-5	-	TRBV5-1	-	CASSLARVDQPQHF	TGCGCCAGCAGCTTGGCCAGGGTAGACCAGCCCCAGCATTTT